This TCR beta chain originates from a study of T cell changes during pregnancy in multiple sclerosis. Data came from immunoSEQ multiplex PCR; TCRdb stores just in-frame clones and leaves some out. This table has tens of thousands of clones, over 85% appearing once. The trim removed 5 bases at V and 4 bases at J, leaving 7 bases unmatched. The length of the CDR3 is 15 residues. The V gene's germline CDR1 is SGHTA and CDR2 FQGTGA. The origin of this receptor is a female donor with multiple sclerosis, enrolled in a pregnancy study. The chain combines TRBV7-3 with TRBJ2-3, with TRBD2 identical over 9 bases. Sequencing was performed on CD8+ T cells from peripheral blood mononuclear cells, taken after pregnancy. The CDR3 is CASSPGTSPADTQYF. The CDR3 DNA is TGTGCCAGCAGCCCGGGGACTAGCCCAGCAGATACGCAGTATTTT.